This T cell receptor (beta chain) was retrieved from a study of blood T cell repertoires in COVID-19. Study details: The study drew acute and convalescent COVID-19 samples from the United States, Italy and Spain. The analysed material was cDNA or gDNA that came from T cells, B-cell-depleted T cells, or PBMCs.

The CDR3 is made up of 9 amino acids. With 7 bases removed from V and 16 bases from J, the gap between germline ends came to 8 bases. In the authors' workflow: Using reference gene primer amplification, nucleated cell counts were estimated. This table comes from immunoSEQ multiplex PCR, and its TCRdb copy is limited to in-frame clones, with some not included. That table furnishes V, J and clone size, whereas the DNA furnished D and trimming. The sample has 290,000 or so clones; approximately 86% are singletons. Sequencing was carried out using peripheral blood. This TCR was recovered from a man aged 18 to 29 with active or convalescent COVID-19. The chain has TRBV12-3 or TRBV12-4 and TRBJ1-6; D not resolved. As DNA, the CDR3 is TGTGCCAGCACCAGCGCGCTCCACTTT. As protein: CASTSALHF.